The next 14 T cell receptor beta chains were all read from a single sample in a study of response to subunit inactivated influenza vaccine. TCRdb reprocessed the RT-PCR reads with MiXCR, giving one entry per CDR3 protein. The repertoire holds about 480,000 distinct CDR3 sequences, with 25% as singletons. The input for sequencing was CD4+ T cells sorted from PBMCs, taken roughly 5 days after vaccination. These receptors were obtained from a man between 50 and 59 years old who received an inactivated influenza vaccine.

The V and J genes are TRBV7-8 and TRBJ1-5, with unresolved D. The germline V gene has CDR1 SGHVS and CDR2 FQNEAQ. V lost 2 bases and J lost 11, with 7 bases in between. The CDR3 length is 11 residues. The CDR3 reads CASSLRGTQHF. The DNA for the CDR3 is TGTGCCAGCAGCTTACGGGGAACCCAGCATTTT.

In its sample, this clonotype was seen many times. V and J are TRBV5-1 and TRBJ2-1, with 8 bases identical to TRBD2. The CDR3 spans 13 residues. Germline lookup yields CDR1 SGHRS and CDR2 YFSETQ. The V gene end was trimmed by 5 bases and the J gene end by 7 bases; junction bases not matched to a gene: 5. The CDR3 DNA follows: TGCGCCAGCAGTATCGGGGGGGTGAATGAGCAGTTCTTC. It is translated as CASSIGGVNEQFF.

The chain carries TRBV28 and TRBJ2-5; 7 nucleotides match TRBD2. J lost 7 bases, V lost 3 bases, and 8 bases had no gene match. Germline assignment: CDR1 MDHEN and CDR2 SYDVKM. The CDR3 extends over 14 amino acids. The CDR3 protein is CASSFAAGVGTQYF. The CDR3 DNA reads TGTGCCAGCAGTTTTGCGGCGGGGGTTGGGACCCAGTACTTC.

This clonotype showed up just a few times. This chain links TRBV29-1 with TRBJ2-5; TRBD1 matches at 10 bases. Losses at the gene ends were 5 bases for V and 7 bases for J; bases not matched to a gene: 7. The CDR3 sequence is 13 residues long. Per the germline V gene, CDR1 is SQVTM and CDR2 is ANQGSEA. The CDR3 sequence is CSVRTGGLGTQYF. The CDR3 coding sequence is TGCAGCGTTCGGACAGGGGGATTAGGGACCCAGTACTTC.

V gene TRBV28 combines with J gene TRBJ2-5; TRBD2 matches 10 bases. CDR1 and CDR2 (germline): MDHEN, SYDVKM. The trim removed 2 bases at V and 5 bases at J, leaving 5 bases unmatched. The CDR3 length is 15 residues. This CDR3 reads CASSLGSGGLETQYF. Here the CDR3 DNA reads TGTGCCAGCAGTTTAGGTAGCGGGGGGCTGGAGACCCAGTACTTC.

The rearrangement joins TRBV15 to TRBJ2-3, with 7 bases matching TRBD2. The V gene end was trimmed by 1 base and the J gene end by 8 bases; junction bases not matched to a gene: 3. The CDR3 loop spans 13 amino acids. Looked up from germline, CDR1 is LNHNV and CDR2 is YYDKDF (reference sequence). CDR3 DNA sequence: TGTGCCACCAGCAGAGTTCAGCGGGGTACGCAGTATTTT. As protein: CATSRVQRGTQYF.

The V and J genes are TRBV12-3 or TRBV12-4 and TRBJ1-5; possible D gene TRBD1, 5 bases. V was pared by 7 bases and J by 6 bases, with 13 bases between. This CDR3 spans 13 amino acids. CDR3 residues: CASTVNQGQPQHF. The CDR3, as DNA: TGTGCCAGCACCGTCAACCAGGGTCAGCCCCAGCATTTT.

The CDR3 coding sequence is TGCAGCGTTGGGGCGGGACGGACCTACGAGCAGTACTTC. Protein product: CSVGAGRTYEQYF. The rearrangement joins TRBV29-1 to TRBJ2-7, with D possibly TRBD2 on 6 matching bases. Trimming pared 4 bases from V and 2 bases from J, leaving 12 bases between. Germline CDR1 SQVTM, CDR2 ANQGSEA. This CDR3 has 13 amino acids.

This sequence joins TRBV10-3 and TRBJ2-1; TRBD2 agrees at 8 bases. The germline V gene has CDR1 ENHRY and CDR2 SYGVKD. The CDR3 extends over 16 amino acids. The V and J ends lost 0 bases and 5 bases, in that order; junction bases with no gene match: 6. The CDR3 sequence is CAISESDSGGHNEQFF. CDR3 coding DNA: TGTGCCATCAGTGAGTCGGATTCGGGAGGGCACAATGAGCAGTTCTTC.

The chain recombines TRBV9 with TRBJ2-3; D not certain. With 3 bases removed from V and 0 bases from J, the gap between germline ends came to 11 bases. CDR3 length: 15 amino acids. Germline CDR1 SGDLS, CDR2 YYNGEE. The CDR3 protein is CASSARASSTDTQYF. Written as DNA, the CDR3 is TGTGCCAGCAGCGCCCGGGCTTCGAGCACAGATACGCAGTATTTT.

This clonotype was detected only once. V and J are TRBV4-3 and TRBJ2-2; weak D call: TRBD1 (5 bases). Germline CDR1 LGHNA, CDR2 YSLEER. This CDR3 has 15 amino acids. V lost 6 bases and J lost 2, with 13 bases in between. CDR3 residues: CASRYTGPNTGELFF. DNA for the CDR3: TGCGCCAGCAGGTACACAGGCCCCAACACCGGGGAGCTGTTTTTT.

This chain links TRBV10-3 with TRBJ2-1, with 7 nucleotides matching TRBD2. V was clipped by 4 bases and J by 3 bases; unmatched bases: 6. This CDR3 spans 15 amino acids. Germline CDR1 ENHRY, CDR2 SYGVKD. CDR3 residues: CAISGGSGGYNEQFF. The CDR3 coding sequence is TGTGCCATCAGTGGGGGGTCGGGAGGCTACAATGAGCAGTTCTTC.

The chain has TRBV4-2 and TRBJ1-1, with D maybe TRBD1 (6 bases). CDR1 LGHNA and CDR2 YNFKEQ come from the germline V gene. This CDR3 contains 16 residues. The V and J ends lost 0 bases and 0 bases respectively, with 11 bases between them. In DNA, the CDR3 is TGTGCCAGCAGCCAAGATGAGGGGGTTCTGAACACTGAAGCTTTCTTT. Translation: CASSQDEGVLNTEAFF.

This clonotype was seen a single time. The chain links TRBV4-3 to TRBJ2-1; D possibly corresponds to TRBD1 (6 bases). CDR3 size: 15 residues. V was trimmed by 4 bases and J by 7 bases, leaving 17 bases between them. CDR1 LGHNA and CDR2 YSLEER come from the germline V gene. CDR3 coding DNA: TGCGCCAGCAGCCTAGAGGACAGTGCCCCTAATGAGCAGTTCTTC. Its protein is CASSLEDSAPNEQFF.